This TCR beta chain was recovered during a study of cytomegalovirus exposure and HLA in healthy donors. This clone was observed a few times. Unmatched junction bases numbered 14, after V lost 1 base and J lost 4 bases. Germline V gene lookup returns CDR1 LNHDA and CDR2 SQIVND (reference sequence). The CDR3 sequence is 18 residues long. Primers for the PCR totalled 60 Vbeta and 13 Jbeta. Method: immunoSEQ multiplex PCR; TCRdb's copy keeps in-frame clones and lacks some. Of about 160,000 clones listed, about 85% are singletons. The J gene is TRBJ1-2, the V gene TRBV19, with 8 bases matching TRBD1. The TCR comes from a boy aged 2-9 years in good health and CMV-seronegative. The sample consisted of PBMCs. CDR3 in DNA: TGTGCCAGTAGTATAGCGCTGCCAGGGGGCGGAATGGGCTATGGCTACACCTTC. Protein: CASSIALPGGGMGYGYTF.